The 6 T cell receptor beta chains below all came from one sample that was sequenced in a study of blood T cell repertoires in COVID-19. Sequencing was performed with immunoSEQ multiplex PCR; in TCRdb, only in-frame clones are kept and a portion is missing. The table records about 300,000 clones, around 90% of them present only once. The sequencing input was PBMCs or T cells enriched from blood (not recorded which). The receptor set was obtained from a woman under 40 who had recovered from COVID-19.

The rearrangement uses TRBV7-8 and TRBJ2-5, with 8 bases fitting TRBD1. With V trimmed by 5 bases and J by 2 bases, 4 bases remained unmatched. The CDR3 totals 14 residues. The V gene's germline CDR1 is SGHVS and CDR2 FQNEAQ. CDR3: CASSRGQGQETQYF. As DNA, the CDR3 is TGTGCCAGCAGCCGAGGACAGGGACAAGAGACCCAGTACTTC.

The chain has TRBV6-2 or TRBV6-3 and TRBJ2-7; TRBD2 aligns across 11 bases. Germline V gene lookup returns CDR1 MNHEY and CDR2 SVGEGT. This CDR3 has 16 residues. Trimming cost V 5 bases and J 3 bases; bases outside gene matches: 9. The chain's CDR3 is CASSTVGLAVLYEQYF. The CDR3, as DNA: TGTGCCAGCAGTACGGTGGGACTAGCGGTACTCTACGAGCAGTACTTC.

The rearrangement joins TRBV16 to TRBJ1-3; 10 positions agree with TRBD1. Germline loops: CDR1 KGHSY, CDR2 FQNENV. With 2 bases clipped from V and 0 bases from J, the junction kept 7 bases outside the gene matches. The CDR3 loop spans 18 amino acids. CDR3 nucleotide sequence: TGTGCCAGCAGCCAAGGATTGGGACAGGGGAGCTCTGGAAACACCATATATTTT. Translated: CASSQGLGQGSSGNTIYF.

The rearrangement links TRBV11-1 to TRBJ2-1; a weak D match, TRBD1 (6 bases). In germline, CDR1 is SGHAT, CDR2 FQDESV (reference sequence). The CDR3 contains 13 residues. The V gene lost 10 bases and the J gene lost 3 bases, with 13 bases spanning the gap. The DNA of the CDR3 is TGTGCCACCGCGACAGGTTACTACAATGAGCAGTTCTTC. It specifies CATATGYYNEQFF.

This clone was recorded a few times. The gene calls are TRBV4-3 and TRBJ2-7, with 8 bases that match TRBD1. The CDR3 length is 13 residues. V lost 4 bases, J lost 3 bases, and 2 bases stayed unmatched. The germline V gene encodes CDR1 LGHNA and CDR2 YSLEER. The CDR3 here is CASSRGQGYEQYF. CDR3 DNA sequence: TGCGCCAGCAGCCGTGGACAGGGCTACGAGCAGTACTTC.

The J gene is TRBJ2-7, the V gene TRBV14, with TRBD2 matching 13 bases. Per the germline V gene, CDR1 is SGHDN and CDR2 is FVKESK. J lost 5 bases, V lost 4 bases, and 5 bases had no gene match. CDR3 size: 15 residues. The CDR3 nucleotides are TGTGCCAGCAGCCTTTGGACTAGCGGGAGCGACGAGCAGTACTTC. As protein: CASSLWTSGSDEQYF. Looking up the rest from reference TRBV14 and TRBJ2-7 gives the full variable domain: EAGVTQFPSHSVIEKGQTVTLRCDPISGHDNLYWYRRVMGKEIKFLLHFVKESKQDESGMPNNRFLAERTGGTYSTLKVQPAELEDSGVYFCASSLWTSGSDEQYFGPGTRLTVT.